Detailed here is one TCR beta chain. Its antigen remains unknown. The length of the CDR3 is 16 residues. With V trimmed by 4 bases and J by 0 bases, 6 bases remained unmatched. Looked up from germline, CDR1 is MNHNY and CDR2 is SVGAGI (reference sequence). This sample is drawn from a study of cytomegalovirus exposure and HLA in healthy donors. Study observations and caveats: Analysis performed later found 15,000 or so TCR beta sequences associated with HLA alleles at 0.05 false discovery rate. A later analysis linked a missense DCLRE1C variant to TCR beta V- and J-gene trimming.

13 Jbeta primers and 60 Vbeta primers were used for the PCR. TCRdb's copy holds only in-frame clones and misses some; the assay was immunoSEQ multiplex PCR. The sample data list approximately 180,000 clones. Material: PBMCs. The chain couples TRBV6-6 to TRBJ1-3, with 7 bases that match TRBD1. This clonotype was obtained from a man aged 25 to 40 in good health and CMV-seronegative. CDR3 in amino acids: CASSWTGRVSGNTIYF. CDR3 nucleotide sequence: TGTGCCAGCAGTTGGACAGGACGTGTCTCTGGAAACACCATATATTTT.